In its sample, the clone carrying this T cell receptor beta chain was seen many times. The conserved final phenylalanine or tryptophan is absent from the CDR3, which likely points to a read error. It is unclear where the CDR3 begins or ends on the DNA, so no DNA is shown, and the CDR3 is as TCRdb lists it. This sample is drawn from a study of blood T cell repertoires in COVID-19. Overall study context: Both acute and convalescent COVID-19 samples were obtained from the United States, Italy and Spain. From T cells, B-cell-depleted T cells, or PBMCs came the material, which was cDNA or gDNA.

Authors' methods: It was from reference gene primer amplification that nucleated cell counts were estimated. Data came from immunoSEQ multiplex PCR; TCRdb stores just in-frame clones and leaves some out. V and J calls and clone size come straight from that table; D and trimming were deduced from the DNA. The table has some 200,000 clones, roughly 80% seen once. The CDR3 adds up to 11 amino acids, both ends counted. Looked up from germline, CDR1 is SGHRS and CDR2 is YFSETQ. The chain links TRBV5-1 to TRBJ1-2. Input material: peripheral blood. This TCR was recovered from a woman aged 40 to 50 with acute or convalescent COVID-19. The CDR3 protein is CASSYVGGEAS.